This T cell receptor beta chain was recovered during a study of blood T cell repertoires in COVID-19. Study-wide background: Acute and convalescent COVID-19 samples came from the United States, Italy and Spain. In each case, the material was cDNA or gDNA derived from T cells, B-cell-depleted T cells, or PBMCs.

Methods used by the authors: From reference gene primer amplification, estimates of nucleated cell counts were derived. Clones were read by immunoSEQ multiplex PCR, and TCRdb kept only the in-frame ones, dropping some. That table supplies the V and J calls and clone size; D and trimming were determined from the DNA. The profile covers more than 30,000 clones, with 87% appearing a single time and approximately 25% taken by the ten largest. Germline-derived CDR1 and CDR2 are SGHTA and FQGNSA. V dropped 3 bases and J dropped 4; count of bases not matched to a gene: 12. The CDR3 runs 17 residues. The chain carries TRBV7-2 and TRBJ1-1, with TRBD1 identical over 9 bases. This clonotype originated in a man aged 45 to 65 with active or convalescent COVID-19. The sequencing input was peripheral blood. CDR3 sequence reads: CASSFSLRQGEGTEAFF. The CDR3, as DNA: TGTGCCAGCAGCTTTAGTCTGCGACAGGGGGAGGGCACTGAAGCTTTCTTT.